This TCR beta chain originates from a study of T cells in Graves' hyperthyroidism and ophthalmopathy. Worth noting for this clonotype: Antigen: not known.

Trimming took off 0 bases at V and 5 bases at J, with 5 bases between the two ends. Germline CDR1 MRHNA, CDR2 SNTAGT. The CDR3 is 12 residues long. RNA transcripts yielded amplified TCR beta CDR3 regions. In the first-round RT-PCR of the TCR CDR3, the HTBI primer set was used. TCRdb processed the multiplex PCR reads anew with MiXCR; each CDR3 protein has one entry. The sample holds about 760,000 distinct CDR3 sequences, under 45% seen once. General study points: The model predicted ophthalmopathy a median roughly 6.3 months before onset.

Aged 18 to 65, the patients had hyperthyroidism that was newly diagnosed and had lasted under 2 months. Investigators excluded patients with uncontrolled infection, other autoimmune disease, pregnancy or lactation. This sequence was found in a woman aged 40-49 years with Graves' hyperthyroidism. The chain carries TRBV6-4 and TRBJ2-7, with D unresolved. The sample was blood. The CDR3 DNA sequence: TGTGCCAGCAGTGACTCAGCTCACGAGCAGTACTTC. Its protein product is CASSDSAHEQYF.